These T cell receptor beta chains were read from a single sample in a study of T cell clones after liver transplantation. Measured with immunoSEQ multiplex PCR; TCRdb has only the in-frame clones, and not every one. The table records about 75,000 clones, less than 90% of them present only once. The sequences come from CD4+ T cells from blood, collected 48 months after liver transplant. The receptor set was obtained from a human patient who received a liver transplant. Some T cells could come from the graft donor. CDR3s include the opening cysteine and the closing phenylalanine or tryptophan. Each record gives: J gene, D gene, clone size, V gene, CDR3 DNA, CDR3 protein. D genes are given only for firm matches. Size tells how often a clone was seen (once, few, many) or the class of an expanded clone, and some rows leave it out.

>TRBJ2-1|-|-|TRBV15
TGTGCCACCAGCCAGAGTCGGGGGGCGCTGAATGAGCAGTTCTTC
CATSQSRGALNEQFF
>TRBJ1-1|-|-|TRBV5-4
TGTGCCAGCAGCCTCCACAGGAACACTGAAGCTTTCTTT
CASSLHRNTEAFF
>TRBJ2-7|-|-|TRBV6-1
TGTGCCAGCCAAGGGAGCTCCTACGAGCAGTACTTC
CASQGSSYEQYF
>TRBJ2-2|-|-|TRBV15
TGTGCCACCAGCCAGTCCGGGGAGCTGTTTTTT
CATSQSGELFF
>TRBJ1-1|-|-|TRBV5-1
TGCGCCAGCAGTACGGGAGGGACAAACACTGAAGCTTTCTTT
CASSTGGTNTEAFF
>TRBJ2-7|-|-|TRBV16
TGTGCCAGCAGCCCGTACACCAGGGTCCGCGAGCAGTACTTC
CASSPYTRVREQYF
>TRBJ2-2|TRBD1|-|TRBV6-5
TGTGCCAGCAGACAGGACAGGGGAGACACCGGGGAGCTGTTTTTT
CASRQDRGDTGELFF
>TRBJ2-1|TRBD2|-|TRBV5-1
TGCGCCAGCAGCTTGGTAGCGGGACTCTCCTACAATGAGCAGTTCTTC
CASSLVAGLSYNEQFF
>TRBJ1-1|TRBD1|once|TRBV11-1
TGTGCCAGCAGCGACCGACAGGGGGGCGCCATGAACACTGAAGCTTTCTTT
CASSDRQGGAMNTEAFF
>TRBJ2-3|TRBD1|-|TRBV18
TGTGCCAGCTCACCACAGGGGGCACTAATCACAGATACGCAGTATTTT
CASSPQGALITDTQYF
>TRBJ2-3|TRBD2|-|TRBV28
TGTGCCAGCAGTTTTTTGACTAGCGGGAGAAGGTCGGGAGATACGCAGTATTTT
CASSFLTSGRRSGDTQYF
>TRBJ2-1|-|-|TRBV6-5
TGTGCCAGCAGGGAGGGTGCTGCCAATGAGCAGTTCTTC
CASREGAANEQFF
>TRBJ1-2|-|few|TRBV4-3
TGCGCCAGCAGCCAGCAGATCCGGGACACCTATGGCTACACCTTC
CASSQQIRDTYGYTF
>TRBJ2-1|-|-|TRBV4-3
TGCGCCAGCAGCCACGCCATTCGGGGGCCCCTGCGATGTGAGCAGTTCTTC
CASSHAIRGPLRCEQFF
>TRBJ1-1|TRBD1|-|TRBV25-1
TGTGCCAGCAGTGACGTAGGACAGGGTATAATGAACACTGAAGCTTTCTTT
CASSDVGQGIMNTEAFF
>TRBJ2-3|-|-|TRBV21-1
TGTGCCAGCAGCAAAGCCCGACTAGCGGGAGCGCCACTCACAGATACGCAGTATTTT
CASSKARLAGAPLTDTQYF
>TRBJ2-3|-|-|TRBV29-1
TGCAGCGTTAGGACGGGACAACTTTACGCAGATACGCAGTATTTT
CSVRTGQLYADTQYF
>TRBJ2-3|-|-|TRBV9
TGTGCCAGCAGCGCGCTACAGGGTAGGGACACAGATACGCAGTATTTT
CASSALQGRDTDTQYF
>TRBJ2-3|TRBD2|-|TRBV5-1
TGCGCCAGCAGAAGACTAGCGGGGGAGGGAGATACGCAGTATTTT
CASRRLAGEGDTQYF
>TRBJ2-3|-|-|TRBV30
TGTGCCTGGAGTCCGAGACTAGGAGTCACAGATACGCAGTATTTT
CAWSPRLGVTDTQYF
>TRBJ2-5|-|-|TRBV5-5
TGTGCCAGCAGCCCTGGGCCAGGCCGGGGGGAGACCCAGTACTTC
CASSPGPGRGETQYF
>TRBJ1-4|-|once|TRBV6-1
TGTGCCAGCAGCTTGGGGGCGGGGGAAAAACTGTTTTTT
CASSLGAGEKLFF
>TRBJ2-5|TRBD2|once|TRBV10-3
TGTGCCATCAGTGATGGACTAGCGGGTCTGCAAGAGACCCAGTACTTC
CAISDGLAGLQETQYF
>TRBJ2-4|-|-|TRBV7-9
TGTGCCAGCAGCTTAGCCGCAAGTGGCAAAAACATTCAGTACTTC
CASSLAASGKNIQYF
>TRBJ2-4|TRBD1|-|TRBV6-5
TGTGCCAGCAGTCGACAGGGGAAAGGTATTCAGTACTTC
CASSRQGKGIQYF
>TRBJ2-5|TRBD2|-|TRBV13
TGTGCCAGCAGCTCGGGTGGACTAGCGGAGACCCAGTACTTC
CASSSGGLAETQYF
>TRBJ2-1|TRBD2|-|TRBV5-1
TGCGCCAGCAGCCCGCTTTCGCGGGGGGGAAATGAGCAGTTCTTC
CASSPLSRGGNEQFF
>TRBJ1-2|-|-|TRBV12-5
TGTGCCGGCGTCGGCACGAAGGGATGGGACTATGGCTACACCTTC
CAGVGTKGWDYGYTF
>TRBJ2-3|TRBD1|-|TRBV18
TGTGCCAGCTCACCCGGGACAGGCAAGACAGATACGCAGTATTTT
CASSPGTGKTDTQYF
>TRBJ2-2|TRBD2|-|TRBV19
TGTGCCAGTATGGGGGGGATGAACACCGGGGAGCTGTTTTTT
CASMGGMNTGELFF
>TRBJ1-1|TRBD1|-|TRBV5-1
TGCGCCAGCAGCATGGACAGGCAGAACACTGAAGCTTTCTTT
CASSMDRQNTEAFF
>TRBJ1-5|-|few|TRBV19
TGTGCCAGTAGACCTTTAGCGGGGGGGAATCAGCCCCAGCATTTT
CASRPLAGGNQPQHF
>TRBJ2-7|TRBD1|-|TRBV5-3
TGTGCCAGAAGCGTACGGGATGGGACAGTAAGGAGCCACGAGCAGTACTTC
CARSVRDGTVRSHEQYF
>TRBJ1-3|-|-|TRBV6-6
TGTGCCAGCAGTGCCCCCCAGGTATCTGGAAACACCATATATTTT
CASSAPQVSGNTIYF
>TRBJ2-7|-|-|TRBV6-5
TGTGCCAGCAGTTCACAGGGACGCGAGCAGTACTTC
CASSSQGREQYF
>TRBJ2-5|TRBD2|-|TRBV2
TGTGCCAGCAGACCACTAGCGGGGGACCAAGAGACCCAGTACTTC
CASRPLAGDQETQYF
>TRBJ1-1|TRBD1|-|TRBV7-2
TGTGCCAGCAGCAAGGACAGGGAGAACACTGAAGCTTTCTTT
CASSKDRENTEAFF
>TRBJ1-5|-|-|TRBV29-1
TGCAGCGTTCTACCAGGGTTTGATCAGCCCCAGCATTTT
CSVLPGFDQPQHF
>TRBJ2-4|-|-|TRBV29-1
TGCAGCGTTGAAGCTAGTTTAAACATTCAGTACTTC
CSVEASLNIQYF
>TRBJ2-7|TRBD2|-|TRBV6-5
TGTGCCAGCAGCCACGGGGGGACCGGGCAGTACTTC
CASSHGGTGQYF
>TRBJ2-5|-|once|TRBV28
TGTGCCAGCAGTGAGGGGGGTGAGGAGACCCAGTACTTC
CASSEGGEETQYF
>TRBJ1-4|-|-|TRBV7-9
TGTGCCAGCAGCCCGCCTCGGGGGGCGACTAATGAAAAACTGTTTTTT
CASSPPRGATNEKLFF